A single sample gave rise to the 25 T cell receptor beta chains below, sequenced in a study of blood T cell repertoires in COVID-19. TCRdb's table, derived via immunoSEQ multiplex PCR, lists solely in-frame clones and lacks some. The repertoire holds about 200,000 clones, with approximately 81% as singletons. The specimen was peripheral blood. The receptors derive from a person between 65 and 80 years old with COVID-19, enrolled during active disease.

The chain uses TRBV30 and TRBJ2-2; D is unclear. The CDR3 extends over 13 amino acids. Looked up from germline, CDR1 is GTSNPN and CDR2 is SVGIG (reference sequence). V was shortened by 0 bases and J by 6 bases, with 8 bases between the two germline ends. The CDR3 coding sequence is TGTGCCTGGAGTGTTAGCAGCCCCGGGGAGCTGTTTTTT. It is translated as CAWSVSSPGELFF.

This clone came up a few times. The CDR3 spells CASSLGGTSGGELFF. Written as DNA, the CDR3 is TGTGCCAGCAGCTTAGGCGGGACTAGCGGCGGGGAGCTGTTTTTT. This rearrangement joins TRBV11-2 to TRBJ2-2, with 11 bases fitting TRBD2. The ends lost 1 base at V and 7 bases at J; junction bases unmatched: 2. The germline V gene has CDR1 SGHAT and CDR2 FQNNGV. This CDR3 region has 15 residues.

The chain uses TRBV2 and TRBJ2-5; maybe TRBD2 (6 bases). The CDR3 sequence is 13 residues long. With 1 base removed from V and 5 bases from J, the gap between germline ends came to 8 bases. CDR1 is SNHLY, CDR2 FYNNEI, per germline. CDR3 sequence reads: CASSEGGRETQYF. The CDR3 region has the DNA TGTGCCAGCAGTGAAGGGGGGAGGGAGACCCAGTACTTC.

The chain uses TRBV27 and TRBJ2-3, with unresolved D. V lost 3 bases to trimming and J lost 4 bases, with 14 bases between them. Germline CDR1 MNHEY, CDR2 SMNVEV (reference sequence). The CDR3 totals 15 residues. CDR3 sequence reads: CASSFGPWAPDTQYF. CDR3 coding DNA: TGTGCCAGCAGTTTCGGCCCATGGGCGCCAGATACGCAGTATTTT.

The chain uses TRBV19 and TRBJ2-1; the D gene is possibly TRBD1 (6 bases). V shed 4 bases and J shed 2 bases, with 12 bases lying between them. This CDR3 comprises 15 residues. Germline loops: CDR1 LNHDA, CDR2 SQIVND (reference sequence). CDR3 sequence reads: CASSRNREPYNEQFF. Here the CDR3 DNA reads TGTGCCAGTAGTAGGAACAGGGAACCCTACAATGAGCAGTTCTTC.

The chain joins TRBV3-1 (or the pseudogene TRBV3-2) to TRBJ1-4; the D gene is possibly TRBD1 (5 bases). The V and J ends lost 1 base and 3 bases respectively, with 21 bases between them. The CDR3 length is 19 residues. Germline V gene lookup returns CDR1 LGHDT and CDR2 YNNKEL (reference sequence). The CDR3 loop reads CASSQVGQGVSPANEKLFF. CDR3 sequence (DNA): TGTGCCAGCAGCCAAGTGGGGCAGGGTGTTAGTCCGGCTAATGAAAAACTGTTTTTT.

The V gene is TRBV5-1, the J gene TRBJ2-1; the D gene is possibly TRBD2 (6 bases). V lost 6 bases to trimming and J lost 2 bases, with 18 bases between them. The germline V gene encodes CDR1 SGHRS and CDR2 YFSETQ. This CDR3 comprises 16 residues. The CDR3 nucleotides are TGCGCCAGCACTTCGGATAACGGGGAGGCCTACAATGAGCAGTTCTTC. Residues: CASTSDNGEAYNEQFF.

The chain joins TRBV11-2 to TRBJ1-1; the D is unclear. Trimming took off 0 bases at V and 6 bases at J, with 8 bases between the two ends. The CDR3 length is 13 residues. Germline CDR1 is SGHAT and CDR2 is FQNNGV. The CDR3 nucleotides are TGTGCCAGCAGCTTAGACGTAGAGTCTGAAGCTTTCTTT. Translated, it gives CASSLDVESEAFF.

CDR3 nucleotide sequence: TGTGCCAGTAATCACAGGGGGACTGAGACCCAGTACTTC. It codes for CASNHRGTETQYF. This sequence joins TRBV19 and TRBJ2-5; TRBD1 matches at 8 bases. V dropped 7 bases and J dropped 5; count of bases not matched to a gene: 6. There are 13 residues in the CDR3. From germline, CDR1 is LNHDA and CDR2 SQIVND (reference sequence).

Only a few counts were recorded for this clone. The junction departs from the called germline gene at one end, perhaps through a read error. This chain links TRBV7-8 with TRBJ2-1; tentatively, D is TRBD1 (6 bases). Germline CDR1 SGHVS, CDR2 FQNEAQ. This CDR3 contains 17 residues. Here the CDR3 DNA reads TGTGCCAGCAGCCCCAGGATGGTTGGGGGCTCCAACAATGAGCAGTTCTTC. Its protein product is CASSPRMVGGSNNEQFF.

The chain is built from TRBV4-1 and TRBJ2-1, with D maybe TRBD1 (6 bases). Germline values: CDR1 MGHRA, CDR2 YSYEKL. The CDR3 consists of 16 residues. V lost 4 bases to trimming and J lost 1 base, with 14 bases between them. CDR3 region: CASSPSPTGSYNEQFF. As DNA, the CDR3 is TGCGCCAGCAGCCCAAGCCCGACAGGTTCCTACAATGAGCAGTTCTTC.

This chain joins TRBV27 and TRBJ2-3, with unresolved D. Germline loops: CDR1 MNHEY, CDR2 SMNVEV (reference sequence). There are 17 residues in the CDR3. V lost 5 bases and J lost 6, with 24 bases in between. The CDR3 bases are TGTGCCAGCAGTCTCGTCTCTTTCGGTTCCGCCCGGGATACGCAGTATTTT. It codes for CASSLVSFGSARDTQYF.

The rearrangement uses TRBV9 and TRBJ1-1; no firm D call. The V end lost 2 bases, the J end lost 1 base, and 6 bases lay between the germline ends. The CDR3 length is 13 residues. Per the germline V gene, CDR1 is SGDLS and CDR2 is YYNGEE. The CDR3 reads CASSVRANTEAFF. The CDR3 DNA sequence: TGTGCCAGCAGCGTTCGAGCGAACACTGAAGCTTTCTTT.

This sequence joins TRBV6-5 and TRBJ2-3, with D possibly TRBD1 on 6 matching bases. The CDR3 covers 15 residues. Germline CDR1 and CDR2: MNHEY and SVGAGI. Trimming pared 2 bases from V and 2 bases from J, leaving 11 bases between. CDR3 nucleotide sequence: TGTGCCAGCAGTTACCGTGGACAGTTCACAGATACGCAGTATTTT. Protein sequence: CASSYRGQFTDTQYF.

In DNA form, the CDR3 reads TGTGCCAGCAGCTTAAGGGCAGCGGGGGGTCCCTCCTACGAGCAGTACTTC. It codes for CASSLRAAGGPSYEQYF. The chain links TRBV7-2 to TRBJ2-7, with 9 bases lining up with TRBD2. With 2 bases clipped from V and 0 bases from J, the junction kept 8 bases outside the gene matches. The germline gives CDR1 SGHTA, CDR2 FQGNSA. This CDR3 spans 17 amino acids.

This clone was seen only once. The V call is TRBV9, the J call TRBJ1-1, with 9 bases identical to TRBD1. The V gene's germline CDR1 is SGDLS and CDR2 YYNGEE. V trimming: 2 bases; J trimming: 4 bases; junction bases outside the gene matches: 6. CDR3 size: 15 residues. This CDR3 reads CASSVQGQGGTEAFF. The CDR3 DNA reads as TGTGCCAGCAGCGTCCAGGGACAGGGAGGCACTGAAGCTTTCTTT. The full variable domain, in which reference TRBV9 and TRBJ1-1 provide the parts outside the CDR3, is DSGVTQTPKHLITATGQRVTLRCSPRSGDLSVYWYQQSLDQGLQFLIQYYNGEERAKGNILERFSAQQFPDLHSELNLSSLELGDSALYFCASSVQGQGGTEAFFGQGTRLTVV.

The rearrangement uses TRBV4-3 and TRBJ1-1, with TRBD1 matching over 7 bases. V lost 3 bases to trimming and J lost 11 bases; unmatched junction nucleotides: 6. This CDR3 region has 12 residues. Germline V gene lookup returns CDR1 LGHNA and CDR2 YSLEER. CDR3 sequence: CASSQTGRQAFF. DNA of the CDR3: TGCGCCAGCAGCCAGACAGGGCGCCAGGCTTTCTTT.

The V and J genes are TRBV29-1 and TRBJ2-1; D unresolved. Germline lookup yields CDR1 SQVTM and CDR2 ANQGSEA. The CDR3 covers 13 residues. V was clipped by 6 bases and J by 9 bases, with 18 bases between them. The CDR3 spells CSVPTRSMGEQFF. In DNA, the CDR3 is TGCAGCGTCCCCACAAGGAGTATGGGTGAGCAGTTCTTC.

The CDR3 reads CASSAFGGPHQPQHF. The CDR3 coding sequence is TGTGCCAGCAGTGCCTTCGGGGGGCCCCATCAGCCCCAGCATTTT. The chain is built from TRBV25-1 and TRBJ1-5; TRBD1 might be the D (6 bases). Germline V gene data show CDR1 as MGHDK and CDR2 as SYGVNS. Trimming removed 4 bases from V and 5 bases from J, with 15 bases in between. The CDR3 loop spans 15 amino acids.

This chain links TRBV7-9 with TRBJ2-5, with TRBD1 as a possible D gene (6 bases). Germline CDR1 and CDR2: SEHNR and FQNEAQ (reference sequence). The ends were cut back, 4 bases at V and 2 bases at J, with 14 bases in the middle. The CDR3 has 15 amino acids. The DNA for the CDR3 is TGTGCCAGCAGCTCAAGAAGGGGGAAACAAGAGACCCAGTACTTC. Translating it yields CASSSRRGKQETQYF.

The chain joins TRBV7-7 to TRBJ2-1; TRBD2 matches 9 bases. V shed 1 base and J 4 bases; nucleotides not matched to a gene: 5. CDR3 length: 16 amino acids. CDR1 SSHAT and CDR2 FNYEAQ come from the germline V gene (reference sequence). The CDR3 sequence is CASSLDGSGGYNEQFF. The CDR3 DNA follows: TGTGCCAGCAGCTTAGATGGTAGCGGGGGATACAATGAGCAGTTCTTC.

This chain uses TRBV5-1 with TRBJ2-3; 13 bases match TRBD2. Losses at the gene ends were 1 base for V and 0 bases for J; bases not matched to a gene: 14. The CDR3 runs to 21 residues. Germline V gives CDR1 SGHRS, CDR2 YFSETQ. The CDR3 protein is CASSLWGTSGITSPSTDTQYF. CDR3 nucleotides: TGCGCCAGCAGCTTGTGGGGGACTAGCGGGATTACTTCTCCTAGCACAGATACGCAGTATTTT. Together with reference TRBV5-1 and TRBJ2-3, the CDR3 gives the full variable domain: KAGVTQTPRYLIKTRGQQVTLSCSPISGHRSVSWYQQTPGQGLQFLFEYFSETQRNKGNFPGRFSGRQFSNSRSEMNVSTLELGDSALYLCASSLWGTSGITSPSTDTQYFGPGTRLTVL.

The J gene is TRBJ2-1, the V gene TRBV13; 10 nucleotides match TRBD2. Per the germline V gene, CDR1 is PRHDT and CDR2 is FYEKMQ (reference sequence). With V trimmed by 5 bases and J by 7 bases, 5 bases remained unmatched. This CDR3 is built from 14 residues. The CDR3 region is CASSLAGARNEQFF. CDR3 DNA: TGTGCCAGCAGCCTAGCGGGAGCTAGAAATGAGCAGTTCTTC. The full variable domain, rest sourced from reference TRBV13 and TRBJ2-1, is AAGVIQSPRHLIKEKRETATLKCYPIPRHDTVYWYQQGPGQDPQFLISFYEKMQSDKGSIPDRFSAQQFSDYHSELNMSSLELGDSALYFCASSLAGARNEQFFGPGTRLTVL.

The chain couples TRBV1 to TRBJ1-2. TRBV1 is tagged as a pseudogene. The CDR3 is 14 residues long. The CDR3 coding sequence is TGCACCAGCAGCCAAGATGAGGTCGAGGTGGGCTACACCTTC. It is translated as CTSSQDEVEVGYTF.

The chain recombines TRBV24-1 with TRBJ1-6, with TRBD1 identical over 7 bases. J gave up 5 bases and V 5 bases, and 5 bases lay outside the gene matches. CDR1 is KGHDR, CDR2 SFDVKD, per germline. The CDR3 loop spans 15 amino acids. CDR3 in amino acids: CATSAGQLNNSPLHF. The CDR3 bases are TGTGCCACCAGTGCGGGACAGCTCAATAATTCACCCCTCCACTTT.